The next 5 T cell receptor beta chains were all read from a single sample in a study of shared T cell receptors in the human thymus. Only in-frame clones appear in the TCRdb table, and some are missing; sequencing was by immunoSEQ multiplex PCR. The data show a few hundred thousand clones, about 95% seen once. The source material was thymocytes. The receptors were sampled from a human donor.

The rearrangement joins TRBV6-5 to TRBJ1-2; 7 nucleotides align to TRBD1. The germline V gene has CDR1 MNHEY and CDR2 SVGAGI. The V gene end was trimmed by 0 bases and the J gene end by 4 bases; junction bases not matched to a gene: 2. This CDR3 comprises 14 residues. CDR3: CASSYSGTAYGYTF. The DNA for the CDR3 is TGTGCCAGCAGTTACTCCGGGACAGCCTATGGCTACACCTTC.

This chain links TRBV7-6 with TRBJ1-2, with 7 bases fitting TRBD1. CDR3 length equals 15 residues. Losses at the gene ends were 2 bases for V and 3 bases for J; bases not matched to a gene: 6. The V gene's germline CDR1 is SGHVS and CDR2 FNYEAQ. The CDR3 spells CASSLTTGEDYGYTF. In DNA form, the CDR3 reads TGTGCCAGCAGCTTAACTACAGGGGAAGACTATGGCTACACCTTC.

The rearrangement links TRBV10-2 to TRBJ2-5; TRBD2 agrees at 12 bases. CDR1 and CDR2 from the germline V gene are WSHSY and SAAADI. The CDR3 is made up of 16 amino acids. The junction had 8 bases not matched to a gene; V was cut back by 5 bases and J by 4 bases. CDR3 sequence reads: CASSPAPGLAGETQYF. The CDR3 DNA follows: TGCGCCAGCAGTCCAGCCCCGGGACTAGCGGGAGAGACCCAGTACTTC.

The chain combines TRBV7-3 with TRBJ2-3, with TRBD2 identical over 9 bases. V dropped 1 base and J dropped 2; count of bases not matched to a gene: 4. The length of the CDR3 is 16 residues. The germline CDR1 and CDR2 sequences are SGHTA and FQGTGA. The CDR3 DNA sequence: TGTGCCAGCAGCTTAAATCCTAGCGGGGTCACAGATACGCAGTATTTT. Protein sequence: CASSLNPSGVTDTQYF.

This clone was counted once. This chain links TRBV9 with TRBJ2-7; the D call may be TRBD1 or TRBD2 (5 bases each). Trimming removed 2 bases at V and 4 bases at J, with 13 bases between. The CDR3 length is 14 residues. CDR1 SGDLS and CDR2 YYNGEE come from the germline V gene. CDR3 amino acids: CASSVGTARYEQYF. The CDR3 DNA reads as TGTGCCAGCAGCGTGGGGACGGCCAGATACGAGCAGTACTTC.